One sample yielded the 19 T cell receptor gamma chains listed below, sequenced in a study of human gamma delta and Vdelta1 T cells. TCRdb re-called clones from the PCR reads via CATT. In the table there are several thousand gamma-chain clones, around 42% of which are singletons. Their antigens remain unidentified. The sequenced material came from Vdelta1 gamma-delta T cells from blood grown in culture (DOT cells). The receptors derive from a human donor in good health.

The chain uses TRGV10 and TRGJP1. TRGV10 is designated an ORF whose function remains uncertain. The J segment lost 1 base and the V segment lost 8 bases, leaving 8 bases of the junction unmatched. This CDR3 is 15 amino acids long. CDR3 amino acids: CAAWDYPTTGWFKIF. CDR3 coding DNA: TGTGCTGCGTGGGATTATCCTACCACTGGTTGGTTCAAGATATTT.

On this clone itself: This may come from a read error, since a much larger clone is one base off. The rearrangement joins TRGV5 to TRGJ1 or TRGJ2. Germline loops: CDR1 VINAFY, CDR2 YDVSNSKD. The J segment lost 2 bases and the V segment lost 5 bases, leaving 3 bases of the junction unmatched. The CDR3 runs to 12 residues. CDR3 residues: CATWGDYYKKLF. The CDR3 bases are TGTGCCACCTGGGGCGATTATTATAAGAAACTCTTT.

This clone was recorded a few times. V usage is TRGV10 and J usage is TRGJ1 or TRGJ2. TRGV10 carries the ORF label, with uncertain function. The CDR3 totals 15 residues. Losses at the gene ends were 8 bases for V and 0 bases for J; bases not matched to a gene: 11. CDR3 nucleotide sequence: TGTGCTGCGTGGGATCTAGACAAGAATTATTATAAGAAACTCTTT. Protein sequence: CAAWDLDKNYYKKLF.

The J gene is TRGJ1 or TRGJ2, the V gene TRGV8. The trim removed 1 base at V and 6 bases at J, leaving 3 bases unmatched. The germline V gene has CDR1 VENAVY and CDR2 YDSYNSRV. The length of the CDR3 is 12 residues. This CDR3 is CATWDSGYKKLF. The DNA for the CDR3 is TGTGCCACCTGGGATAGTGGTTATAAGAAACTCTTT.

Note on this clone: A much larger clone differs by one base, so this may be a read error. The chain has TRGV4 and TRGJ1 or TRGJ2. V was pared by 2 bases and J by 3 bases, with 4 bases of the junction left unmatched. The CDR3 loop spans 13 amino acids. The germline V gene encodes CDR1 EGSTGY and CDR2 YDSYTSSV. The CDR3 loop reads CATWDAPYYKKLF. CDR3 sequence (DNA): TGTGCCACCTGGGATGCCCCTTATTATAAGAAACTCTTT.

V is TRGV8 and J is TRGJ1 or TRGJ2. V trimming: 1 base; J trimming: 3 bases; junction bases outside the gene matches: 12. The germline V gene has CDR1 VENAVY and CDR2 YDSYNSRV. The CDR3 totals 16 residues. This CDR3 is CATWDSKRGSYYKKLF. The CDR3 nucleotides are TGTGCCACCTGGGATAGCAAGAGGGGATCTTATTATAAGAAACTCTTT.

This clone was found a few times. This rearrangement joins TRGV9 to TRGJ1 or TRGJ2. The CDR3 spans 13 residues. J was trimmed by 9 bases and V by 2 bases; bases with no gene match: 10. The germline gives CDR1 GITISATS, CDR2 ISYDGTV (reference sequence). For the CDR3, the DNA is TGTGCCTTGTGGGAGGCCCACATTGGTAAGAAACTCTTT. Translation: CALWEAHIGKKLF.

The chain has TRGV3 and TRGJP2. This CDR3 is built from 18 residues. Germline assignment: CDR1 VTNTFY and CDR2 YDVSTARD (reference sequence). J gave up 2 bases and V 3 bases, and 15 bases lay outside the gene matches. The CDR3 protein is CATWDPAIGWSSDWIKTF. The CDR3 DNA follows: TGTGCCACCTGGGACCCAGCCATAGGGTGGAGTAGTGATTGGATCAAGACGTTT.

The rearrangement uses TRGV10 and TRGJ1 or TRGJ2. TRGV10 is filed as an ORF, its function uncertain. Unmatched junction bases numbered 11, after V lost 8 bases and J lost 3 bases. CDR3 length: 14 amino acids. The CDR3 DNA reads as TGTGCTGCGTGGGATTACAACCGTTATTATAAGAAACTCTTT. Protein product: CAAWDYNRYYKKLF.

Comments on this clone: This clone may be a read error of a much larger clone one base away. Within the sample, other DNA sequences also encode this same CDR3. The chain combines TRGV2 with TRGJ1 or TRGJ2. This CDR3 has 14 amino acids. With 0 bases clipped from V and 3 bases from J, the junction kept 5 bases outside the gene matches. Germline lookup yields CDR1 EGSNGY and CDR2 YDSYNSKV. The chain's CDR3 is CATWDGPLYYKKLF. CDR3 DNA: TGTGCCACCTGGGACGGGCCTCTTTATTATAAGAAACTCTTT.

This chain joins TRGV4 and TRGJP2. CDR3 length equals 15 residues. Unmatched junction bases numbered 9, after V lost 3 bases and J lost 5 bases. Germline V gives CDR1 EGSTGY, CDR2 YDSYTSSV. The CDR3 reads CATWDYRYSDWIKTF. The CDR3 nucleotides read TGTGCCACCTGGGATTATCGTTACAGTGATTGGATCAAGACGTTT.

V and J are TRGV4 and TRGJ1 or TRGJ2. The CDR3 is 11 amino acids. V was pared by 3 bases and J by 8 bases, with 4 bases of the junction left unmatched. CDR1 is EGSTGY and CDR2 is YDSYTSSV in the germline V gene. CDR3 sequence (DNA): TGTGCCACCTGGGATCACGATAAGAAACTCTTT. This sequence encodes CATWDHDKKLF.

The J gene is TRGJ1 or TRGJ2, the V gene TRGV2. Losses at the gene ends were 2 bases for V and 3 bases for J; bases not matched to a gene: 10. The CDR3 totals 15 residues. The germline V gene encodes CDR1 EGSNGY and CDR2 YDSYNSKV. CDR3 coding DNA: TGTGCCACCTGGGACGCCACCCCACGTTATTATAAGAAACTCTTT. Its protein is CATWDATPRYYKKLF.

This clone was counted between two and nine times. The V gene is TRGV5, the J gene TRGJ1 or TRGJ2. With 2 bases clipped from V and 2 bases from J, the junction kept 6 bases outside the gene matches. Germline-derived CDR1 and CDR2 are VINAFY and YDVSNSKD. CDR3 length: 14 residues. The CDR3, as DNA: TGTGCCACCTGGGACAAATCTTATTATTATAAGAAACTCTTT. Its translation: CATWDKSYYYKKLF.

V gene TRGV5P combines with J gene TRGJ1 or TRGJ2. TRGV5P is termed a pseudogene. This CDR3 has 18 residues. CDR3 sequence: CATWGAPHPNEEDYKKLF. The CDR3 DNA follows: TGTGCCACCTGGGGTGCCCCCCACCCAAATGAGGAAGATTATAAGAAACTCTTT.

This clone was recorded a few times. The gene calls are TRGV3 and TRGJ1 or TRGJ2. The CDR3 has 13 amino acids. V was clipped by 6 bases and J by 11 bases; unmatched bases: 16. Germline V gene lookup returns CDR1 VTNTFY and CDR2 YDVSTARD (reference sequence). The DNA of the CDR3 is TGTGCCACCTGGATCCCCGGGGGTTTTGAGAAACTCTTT. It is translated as CATWIPGGFEKLF.

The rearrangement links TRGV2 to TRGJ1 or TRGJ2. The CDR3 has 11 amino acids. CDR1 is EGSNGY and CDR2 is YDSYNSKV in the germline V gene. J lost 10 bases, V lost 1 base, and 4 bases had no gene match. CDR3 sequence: CATWDGRKKLF. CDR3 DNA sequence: TGTGCCACCTGGGACGGCCGGAAGAAACTCTTT.

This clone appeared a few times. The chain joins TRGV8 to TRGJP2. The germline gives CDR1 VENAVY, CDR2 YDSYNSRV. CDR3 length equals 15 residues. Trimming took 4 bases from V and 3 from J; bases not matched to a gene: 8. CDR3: CATWDPPRSDWIKTF. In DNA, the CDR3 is TGTGCCACCTGGGACCCCCCCCGTAGTGATTGGATCAAGACGTTT.

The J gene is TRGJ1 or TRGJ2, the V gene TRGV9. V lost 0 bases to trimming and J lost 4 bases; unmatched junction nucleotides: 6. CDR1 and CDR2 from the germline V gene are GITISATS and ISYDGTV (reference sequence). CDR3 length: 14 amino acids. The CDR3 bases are TGTGCCTTGTGGGAGGTGCCTCCCTATTATAAGAAACTCTTT. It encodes CALWEVPPYYKKLF.